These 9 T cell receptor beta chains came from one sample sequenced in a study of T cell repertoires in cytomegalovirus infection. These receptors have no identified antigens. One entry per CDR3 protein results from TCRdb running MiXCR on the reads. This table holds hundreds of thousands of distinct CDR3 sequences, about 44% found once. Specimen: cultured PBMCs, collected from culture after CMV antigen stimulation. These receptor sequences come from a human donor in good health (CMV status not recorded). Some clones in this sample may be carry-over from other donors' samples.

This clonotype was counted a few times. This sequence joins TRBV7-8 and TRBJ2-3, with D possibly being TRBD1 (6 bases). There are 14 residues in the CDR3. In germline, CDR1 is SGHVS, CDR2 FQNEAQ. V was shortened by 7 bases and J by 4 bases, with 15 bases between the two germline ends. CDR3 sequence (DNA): TGTGCCAGCACCCTGGGGGCAGGTCCAGATACGCAGTATTTT. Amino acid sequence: CASTLGAGPDTQYF.

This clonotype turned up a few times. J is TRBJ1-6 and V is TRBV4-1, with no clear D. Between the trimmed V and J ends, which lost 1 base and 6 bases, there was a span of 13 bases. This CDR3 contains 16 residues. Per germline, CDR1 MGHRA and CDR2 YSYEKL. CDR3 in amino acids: CASSQGAAGGNSPLHF. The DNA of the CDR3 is TGCGCCAGCAGCCAAGGGGCGGCAGGAGGTAATTCACCCCTCCACTTT.

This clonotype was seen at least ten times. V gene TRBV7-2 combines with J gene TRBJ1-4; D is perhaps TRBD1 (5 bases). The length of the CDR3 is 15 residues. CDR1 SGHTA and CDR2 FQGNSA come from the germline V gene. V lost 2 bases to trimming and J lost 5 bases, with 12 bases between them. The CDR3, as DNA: TGTGCCAGCAGCTTAATGTCCCGGGGGAATGAAAAACTGTTTTTT. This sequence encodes CASSLMSRGNEKLFF.

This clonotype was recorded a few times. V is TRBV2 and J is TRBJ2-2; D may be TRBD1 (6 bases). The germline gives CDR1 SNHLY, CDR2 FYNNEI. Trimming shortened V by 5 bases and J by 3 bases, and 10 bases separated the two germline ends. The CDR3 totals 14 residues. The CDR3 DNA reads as TGTGCCAGCAGTTGGGACATTTACACCGGGGAGCTGTTTTTT. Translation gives CASSWDIYTGELFF.

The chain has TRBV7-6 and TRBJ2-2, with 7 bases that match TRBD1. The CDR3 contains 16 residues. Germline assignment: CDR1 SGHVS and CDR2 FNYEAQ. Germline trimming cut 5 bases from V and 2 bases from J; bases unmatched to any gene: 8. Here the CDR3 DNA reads TGTGCCAGCAGCCCAACGACAGGGACCAACACCGGGGAGCTGTTTTTT. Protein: CASSPTTGTNTGELFF.

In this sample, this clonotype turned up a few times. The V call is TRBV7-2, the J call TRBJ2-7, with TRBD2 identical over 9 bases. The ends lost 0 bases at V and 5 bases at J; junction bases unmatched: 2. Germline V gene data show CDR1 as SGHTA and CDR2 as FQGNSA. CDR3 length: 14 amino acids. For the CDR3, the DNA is TGTGCCAGCAGCTTAGCTCTAGCGGGGAACGAGCAGTACTTC. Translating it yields CASSLALAGNEQYF.

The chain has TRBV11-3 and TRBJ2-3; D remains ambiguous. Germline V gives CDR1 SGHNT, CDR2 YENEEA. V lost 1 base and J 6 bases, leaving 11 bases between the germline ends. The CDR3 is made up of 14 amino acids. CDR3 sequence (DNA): TGTGCCAGCAGCTTAGGACTTTACGGGGATACGCAGTATTTT. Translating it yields CASSLGLYGDTQYF.

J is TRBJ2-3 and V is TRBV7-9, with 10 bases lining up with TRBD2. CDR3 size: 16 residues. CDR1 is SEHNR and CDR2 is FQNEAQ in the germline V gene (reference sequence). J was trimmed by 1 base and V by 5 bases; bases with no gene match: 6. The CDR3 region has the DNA TGTGCCAGCAGCCACGGCACTAGCGGGGGCACAGATACGCAGTATTTT. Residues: CASSHGTSGGTDTQYF.

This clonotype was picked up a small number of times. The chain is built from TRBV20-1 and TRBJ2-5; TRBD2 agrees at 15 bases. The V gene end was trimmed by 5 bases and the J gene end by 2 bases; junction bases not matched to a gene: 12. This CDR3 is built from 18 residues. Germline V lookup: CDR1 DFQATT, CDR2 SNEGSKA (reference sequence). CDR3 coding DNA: TGCAGTGCTGACCGACCAGGACTAGCGGGGGGGTTTCAAGAGACCCAGTACTTC. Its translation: CSADRPGLAGGFQETQYF.